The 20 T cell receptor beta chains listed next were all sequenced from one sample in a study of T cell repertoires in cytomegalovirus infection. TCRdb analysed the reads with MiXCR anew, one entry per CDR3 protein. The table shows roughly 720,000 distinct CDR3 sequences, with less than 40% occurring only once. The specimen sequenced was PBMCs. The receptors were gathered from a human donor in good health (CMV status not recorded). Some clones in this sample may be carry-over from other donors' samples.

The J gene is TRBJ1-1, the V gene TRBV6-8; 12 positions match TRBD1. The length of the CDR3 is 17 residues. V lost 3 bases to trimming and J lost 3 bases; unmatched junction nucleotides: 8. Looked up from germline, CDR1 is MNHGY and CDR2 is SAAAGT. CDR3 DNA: TGTGCCAGCAGTTATTACCGGGACAGGGGGCCCGACACTGAAGCTTTCTTT. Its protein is CASSYYRDRGPDTEAFF.

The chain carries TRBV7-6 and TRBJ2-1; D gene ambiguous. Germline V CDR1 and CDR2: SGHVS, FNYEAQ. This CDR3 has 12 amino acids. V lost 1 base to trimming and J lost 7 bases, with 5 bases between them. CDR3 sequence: CASSLEVNEQFF. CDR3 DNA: TGTGCCAGCAGCTTAGAAGTTAATGAGCAGTTCTTC.

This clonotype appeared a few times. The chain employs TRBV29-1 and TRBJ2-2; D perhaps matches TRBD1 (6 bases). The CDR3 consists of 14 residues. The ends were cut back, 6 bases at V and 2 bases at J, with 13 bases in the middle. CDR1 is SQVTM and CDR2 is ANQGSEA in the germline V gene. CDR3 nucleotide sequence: TGCAGCGTAATGACAGGAGTTAACACCGGGGAGCTGTTTTTT. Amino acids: CSVMTGVNTGELFF.

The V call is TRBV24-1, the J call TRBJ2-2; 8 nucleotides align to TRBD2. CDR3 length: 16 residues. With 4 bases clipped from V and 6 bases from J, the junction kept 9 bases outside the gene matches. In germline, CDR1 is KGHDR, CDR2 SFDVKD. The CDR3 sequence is CATSEPGLDFSGELFF. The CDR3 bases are TGTGCCACCAGTGAGCCGGGACTAGATTTTTCCGGGGAGCTGTTTTTT.

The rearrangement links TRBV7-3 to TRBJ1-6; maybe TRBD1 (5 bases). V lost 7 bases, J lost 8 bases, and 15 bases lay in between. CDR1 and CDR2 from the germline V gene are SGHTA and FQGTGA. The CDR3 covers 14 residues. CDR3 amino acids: CASKEHRGDSPLHF. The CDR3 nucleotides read TGTGCCAGCAAGGAGCACCGAGGGGATTCACCCCTCCACTTT.

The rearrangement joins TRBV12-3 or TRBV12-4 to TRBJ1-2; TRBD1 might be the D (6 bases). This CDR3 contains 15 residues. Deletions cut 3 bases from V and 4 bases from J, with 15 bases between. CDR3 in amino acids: CASSFSRTDPYGYTF. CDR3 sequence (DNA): TGTGCCAGCAGTTTTTCCCGGACAGACCCCTATGGCTACACCTTC.

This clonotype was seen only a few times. The DNA for the CDR3 is TGTGCCGGAGCAAGACCCGGACAGGGAGGTCAGCCCCAGCATTTT. It yields the protein CAGARPGQGGQPQHF. This rearrangement joins TRBV28 to TRBJ1-5; 8 bases match TRBD1. CDR1 MDHEN and CDR2 SYDVKM come from the germline V gene. Trimming removed 11 bases from V and 6 bases from J; junction bases left unmatched: 15. The CDR3 is 15 amino acids.

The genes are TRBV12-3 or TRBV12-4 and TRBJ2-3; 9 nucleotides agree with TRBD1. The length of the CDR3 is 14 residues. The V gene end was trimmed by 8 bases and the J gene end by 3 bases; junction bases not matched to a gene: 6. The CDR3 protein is CASFGTGPTDTQYF. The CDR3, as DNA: TGTGCCAGCTTCGGGACAGGGCCAACAGATACGCAGTATTTT.

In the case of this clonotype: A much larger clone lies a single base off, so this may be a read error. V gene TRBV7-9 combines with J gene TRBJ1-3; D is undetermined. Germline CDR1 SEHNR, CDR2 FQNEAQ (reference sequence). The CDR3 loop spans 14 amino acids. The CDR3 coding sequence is TGTGCCAGCAGCCTCGTTCTCTCTGGAAACACCCTATATTTT. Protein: CASSLVLSGNTLYF.

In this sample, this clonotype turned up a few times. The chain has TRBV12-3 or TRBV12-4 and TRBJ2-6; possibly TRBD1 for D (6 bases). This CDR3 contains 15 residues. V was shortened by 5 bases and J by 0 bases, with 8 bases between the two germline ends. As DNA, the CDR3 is TGTGCCAGCAGTAGGACAGACTCTGGGGCCAACGTCCTGACTTTC. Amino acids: CASSRTDSGANVLTF.

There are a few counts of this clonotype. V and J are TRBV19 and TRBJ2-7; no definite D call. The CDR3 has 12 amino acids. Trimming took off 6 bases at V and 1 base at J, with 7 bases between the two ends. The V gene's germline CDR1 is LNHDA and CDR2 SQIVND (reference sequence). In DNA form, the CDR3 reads TGTGCCAGTAGCGACACATCCTACGAGCAGTACTTC. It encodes CASSDTSYEQYF.

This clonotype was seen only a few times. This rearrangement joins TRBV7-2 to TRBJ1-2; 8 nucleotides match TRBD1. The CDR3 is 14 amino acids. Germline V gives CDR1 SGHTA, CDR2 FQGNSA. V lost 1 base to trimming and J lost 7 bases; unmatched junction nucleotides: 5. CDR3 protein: CASSLGDRGGGYTF. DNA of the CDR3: TGTGCCAGCAGCTTAGGCGACAGGGGTGGTGGCTACACCTTC.

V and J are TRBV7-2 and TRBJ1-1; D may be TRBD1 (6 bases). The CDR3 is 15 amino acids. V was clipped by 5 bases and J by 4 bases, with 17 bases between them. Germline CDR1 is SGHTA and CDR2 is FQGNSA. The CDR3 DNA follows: TGTGCCAGCAGCCCGTGGGTAGGGGGAAGCACTGAAGCTTTCTTT. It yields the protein CASSPWVGGSTEAFF.

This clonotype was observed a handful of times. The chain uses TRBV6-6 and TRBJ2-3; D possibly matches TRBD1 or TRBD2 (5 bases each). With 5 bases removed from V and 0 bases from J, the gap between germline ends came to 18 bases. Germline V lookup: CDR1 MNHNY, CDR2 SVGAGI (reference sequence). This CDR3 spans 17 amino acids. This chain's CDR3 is CASSGHSRALSTDTQYF. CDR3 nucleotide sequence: TGTGCCAGCAGTGGACACTCGAGGGCACTGAGCACAGATACGCAGTATTTT.

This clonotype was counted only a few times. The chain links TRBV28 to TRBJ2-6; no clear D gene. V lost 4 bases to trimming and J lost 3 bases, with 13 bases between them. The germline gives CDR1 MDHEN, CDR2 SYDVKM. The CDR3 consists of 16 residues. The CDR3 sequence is CASSSPATIGANVLTF. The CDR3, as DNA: TGTGCCAGCAGTTCACCAGCCACCATTGGGGCCAACGTCCTGACTTTC.

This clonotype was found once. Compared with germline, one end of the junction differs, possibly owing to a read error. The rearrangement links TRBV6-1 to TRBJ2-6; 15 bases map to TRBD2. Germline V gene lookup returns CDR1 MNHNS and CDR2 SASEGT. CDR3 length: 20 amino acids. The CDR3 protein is CASRQGLAGGAQSGANVMTF. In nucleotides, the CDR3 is TGTGCCAGCAGACAGGGACTAGCGGGAGGTGCACAGTCTGGGGCCAACGTCATGACTTTC.

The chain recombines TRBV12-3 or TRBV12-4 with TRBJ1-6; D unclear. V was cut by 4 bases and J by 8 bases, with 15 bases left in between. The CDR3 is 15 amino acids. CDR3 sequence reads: CASSSLTSCHSPLHF. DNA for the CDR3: TGTGCCAGCAGTTCCCTGACTAGCTGTCATTCACCCCTCCACTTT.

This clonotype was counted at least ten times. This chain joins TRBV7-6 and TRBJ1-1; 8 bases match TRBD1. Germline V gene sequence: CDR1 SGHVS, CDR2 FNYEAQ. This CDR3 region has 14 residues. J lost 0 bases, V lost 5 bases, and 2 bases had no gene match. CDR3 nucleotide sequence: TGTGCCAGCAGCAGGGACAGGTTGAACACTGAAGCTTTCTTT. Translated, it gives CASSRDRLNTEAFF.

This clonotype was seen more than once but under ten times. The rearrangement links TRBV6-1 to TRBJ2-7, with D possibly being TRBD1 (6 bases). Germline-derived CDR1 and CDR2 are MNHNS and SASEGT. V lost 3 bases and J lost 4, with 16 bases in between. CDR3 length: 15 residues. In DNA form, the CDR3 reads TGTGCCAGCAGTGATGGGGCAGGGGTTGGATACGAGCAGTACTTC. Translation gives CASSDGAGVGYEQYF.

The CDR3 coding sequence is TGCAGTGCTAGGGATCAGGGGGCTGGTAATGAAAAACTGTTTTTT. Protein sequence: CSARDQGAGNEKLFF. V gene TRBV20-1 combines with J gene TRBJ1-4; 8 nucleotides match TRBD1. The CDR3 is 15 residues long. Trimming at V came to 3 bases and at J to 4 bases, leaving 7 bases not matched to a gene. Germline V gives CDR1 DFQATT, CDR2 SNEGSKA (reference sequence).